This is a list of T cell receptor beta chains from one sample in a study of CD8+ T cells in alopecia areata. Sequencing used immunoSEQ multiplex PCR; TCRdb keeps in-frame clones, though not all of them. The sample has about 220,000 clones, more than 45% seen once. This specimen consisted of CD4+ T cells sorted from blood, obtained at week 4, from a patient treated with tofacitinib. The receptor source for this set is a human donor with alopecia areata. The CDR3 runs from the conserved cysteine through the conserved F or W. Each record gives: V gene, clone size, J gene, D gene, CDR3 protein, CDR3 DNA. The D gene is left open where the match is weak. The size entry is marked missing in some rows and otherwise reads once, few, many or a size class.

TRBV2	.	TRBJ2-1	TRBD1	CASSDGTERSYNEQFF	TGTGCCAGCAGTGATGGGACAGAGCGCTCCTACAATGAGCAGTTCTTC
TRBV30	few	TRBJ1-6	.	CAWSSGSPLHF	TGTGCCTGGAGTTCGGGTTCACCCCTCCACTTT
TRBV29-1	.	TRBJ1-4	.	CSVVYTTNEKLFF	TGCAGCGTTGTGTATACAACTAATGAAAAACTGTTTTTT
TRBV25-1	once	TRBJ1-1	.	CASTANTEAFF	TGTGCCTCGACAGCCAACACTGAAGCTTTCTTT
TRBV2	once	TRBJ2-2	.	CASNRGPRDTGELFF	TGTGCCAGCAATCGAGGGCCCCGGGACACCGGGGAGCTGTTTTTT
TRBV25-1	many	TRBJ1-3	.	CASSEYSLGGYGNTIYF	TGTGCCAGCAGTGAATATTCCCTTGGTGGGTATGGAAACACCATATATTTT
TRBV30	.	TRBJ2-1	TRBD2	CAWSYGTSGGANEQFF	TGTGCCTGGAGTTACGGGACTAGCGGGGGGGCCAATGAGCAGTTCTTC
TRBV29-1	.	TRBJ2-3	TRBD2	CSVGSGGWDTQYF	TGCAGCGTTGGTAGCGGGGGTTGGGATACGCAGTATTTT
TRBV30	.	TRBJ1-1	.	CAWSGGGMAGAFF	TGTGCCTGGAGTGGCGGGGGCATGGCTGGAGCTTTCTTT
TRBV5-1	.	TRBJ2-3	.	CTLEGTPRDTQYF	TGCACCTTGGAAGGCACTCCTCGAGATACGCAGTATTTT
TRBV15	.	TRBJ1-2	.	CATSRRTGAGMRYTF	TGTGCCACCAGCAGGCGGACCGGGGCCGGGATGCGCTACACCTTC
TRBV7-2	.	TRBJ2-7	.	CASSLAGPGTPYEQYF	TGTGCCAGCAGCTTAGCTGGCCCCGGGACACCCTACGAGCAGTACTTC
TRBV30	.	TRBJ2-2	TRBD1	CAWSKTGRNTGELFF	TGTGCCTGGAGTAAGACAGGGAGGAACACCGGGGAGCTGTTTTTT
TRBV29-1	once	TRBJ2-3	TRBD2	CSVAPVSGLAGHTDTQYF	TGCAGCGTTGCCCCGGTATCCGGACTAGCGGGACACACAGATACGCAGTATTTT
TRBV5-6	.	TRBJ2-7	.	CASSLDRYEQYF	TGTGCCAGCAGCTTGGACCGCTACGAGCAGTACTTC
TRBV30	.	TRBJ1-5	.	CAWSSGDNQPQHF	TGTGCCTGGAGTAGCGGCGACAATCAGCCCCAGCATTTT
TRBV29-1	.	TRBJ2-4	.	CSVSSAAGQNIQYF	TGCAGCGTTAGCTCTGCGGCAGGACAAAACATTCAGTACTTC
TRBV10-3	.	TRBJ2-5	.	CAISENAEETQYF	TGTGCCATCAGTGAGAACGCAGAAGAGACCCAGTACTTC
TRBV14	.	TRBJ2-3	.	CASSRLSLSTDTQYF	TGTGCCAGCAGCCGCCTTAGCCTGAGCACAGATACGCAGTATTTT
TRBV9	few	TRBJ2-3	.	CASSVALVSGTQYF	TGTGCCAGCAGCGTAGCTCTAGTATCAGGTACGCAGTATTTT
TRBV29-1	few	TRBJ2-5	TRBD1	CSVAQGFRETQYF	TGCAGCGTTGCACAGGGGTTCCGGGAGACCCAGTACTTC
TRBV30	.	TRBJ1-2	.	CAWTLDSTNGYTF	TGTGCCTGGACCCTGGACAGCACGAATGGCTACACCTTC
TRBV27	.	TRBJ1-2	TRBD1	CATKPGQGIRGYTF	TGTGCCACCAAACCCGGACAGGGCATAAGGGGCTACACCTTC
TRBV25-1	.	TRBJ1-1	.	CASSELEIQTTEAFF	TGTGCCAGCAGTGAACTGGAGATCCAAACCACTGAAGCTTTCTTT
TRBV7-2	.	TRBJ1-6	.	CASSQIRGSSYNSPLHF	TGTGCCAGCAGCCAAATTCGAGGGAGCTCCTATAATTCACCCCTCCACTTT
TRBV2	once	TRBJ2-7	TRBD1	CASAGTGIYEQYF	TGTGCCAGCGCCGGGACAGGGATCTACGAGCAGTACTTC
TRBV2	once	TRBJ1-2	.	CASSRDNYGYTF	TGTGCCAGCAGCAGGGACAATTATGGCTACACCTTC
TRBV6-6	.	TRBJ2-5	.	CASSPTLSGAQETQYF	TGTGCCAGCAGTCCTACGCTTAGCGGAGCGCAAGAGACCCAGTACTTC
TRBV5-1	.	TRBJ1-6	.	CASSVRDGGSPLHF	TGCGCCAGCAGCGTCCGGGACGGTGGGTCACCCCTCCACTTT
TRBV6-6	few	TRBJ2-2	TRBD1	CASSFGQGAGTGELFF	TGTGCCAGCAGTTTCGGACAGGGGGCAGGGACCGGGGAGCTGTTTTTT
TRBV19	.	TRBJ2-7	TRBD2	CASSLLVGLGVYEQYF	TGTGCCAGTAGTCTCCTGGTGGGACTAGGGGTCTACGAGCAGTACTTC
TRBV25-1	.	TRBJ1-2	.	CASSELDGGNYGYTF	TGTGCCAGCAGTGAATTGGATGGCGGAAACTATGGCTACACCTTC
TRBV29-1	many	TRBJ1-2	TRBD1	CSGQGGDYGYTF	TGCAGCGGACAGGGGGGTGACTATGGCTACACCTTC
TRBV7-3	.	TRBJ2-1	.	CASSPTSSGEQFF	TGTGCCAGCAGCCCAACTAGCTCGGGTGAGCAGTTCTTC
TRBV5-1	.	TRBJ1-1	.	CASSLAAMNTEAFF	TGCGCCAGCAGCTTGGCAGCCATGAACACTGAAGCTTTCTTT
TRBV7-9	few	TRBJ1-1	TRBD1	CASSLDRVGYGTEAFF	TGTGCCAGCAGCTTGGACAGGGTCGGATATGGGACTGAAGCTTTCTTT
TRBV29-1	.	TRBJ2-7	TRBD1	CSVGDRGYEQYF	TGCAGCGTTGGGGACAGGGGCTACGAGCAGTACTTC
TRBV9	.	TRBJ2-5	.	CASSVSTYQTQETQYF	TGTGCCAGCAGCGTTTCTACGTACCAAACGCAAGAGACCCAGTACTTC
TRBV11-2	many	TRBJ2-3	TRBD1	CASSLGQGARTQYF	TGTGCCAGCAGCTTAGGCCAGGGGGCGCGTACGCAGTATTTT
TRBV29-1	.	TRBJ1-1	.	CSVQTIEAFF	TGCAGCGTTCAGACTATTGAAGCTTTCTTT
TRBV6-5	few	TRBJ1-5	TRBD1	CASSALTGGNQPQHF	TGTGCCAGCAGTGCGTTAACAGGGGGCAATCAGCCCCAGCATTTT
TRBV29-1	.	TRBJ2-3	TRBD2	CSVDGVSGVTDTQYF	TGCAGCGTTGATGGGGTTAGCGGGGTCACAGATACGCAGTATTTT
TRBV7-2	few	TRBJ2-3	.	CASSLEPPPTQYF	TGTGCCAGCAGCTTAGAGCCCCCCCCTACGCAGTATTTT
TRBV29-1	.	TRBJ1-2	.	CSVDTVVGDGYTF	TGCAGCGTTGATACGGTGGTAGGGGATGGCTACACCTTC
TRBV29-1	.	TRBJ2-6	.	CSVEGGAGANVLTF	TGCAGCGTTGAAGGGGGCGCTGGGGCCAACGTCCTGACTTTC
TRBV25-1	.	TRBJ2-1	TRBD2	CASSDARGGTYNEQFF	TGTGCCAGCAGTGATGCCCGCGGGGGAACCTACAATGAGCAGTTCTTC
TRBV4-3	.	TRBJ1-5	.	CASSHLQGHQPQHF	TGCGCCAGCAGCCACCTACAGGGACATCAGCCCCAGCATTTT
TRBV18	.	TRBJ2-1	TRBD2	CASSPRQMRRGAYNEQFF	TGTGCCAGCTCACCCCGCCAGATGAGGCGGGGGGCCTACAATGAGCAGTTCTTC